The next 32 T cell receptor beta chains were all read from a single sample in a study of blood T cell repertoires in COVID-19. Assay used: immunoSEQ multiplex PCR; TCRdb lists only in-frame clones, some missing. The sample includes 200,000 or so clones, around 82% seen only once; the top ten take approximately 4.9%. Sequenced sample: PBMCs or T cells enriched from blood (not recorded which). These receptors were collected from a woman in her fifties or sixties who had been exposed to COVID-19.

A single count supports this clone. The V and J genes are TRBV11-2 and TRBJ2-5, with 14 positions matching TRBD2. Germline trimming cut 5 bases from V and 5 bases from J; bases unmatched to any gene: 4. Germline V lookup: CDR1 SGHAT, CDR2 FQNNGV. This CDR3 is built from 15 residues. CDR3 protein: CASSPGLAGVETQYF. DNA for the CDR3: TGTGCCAGCAGCCCGGGACTAGCGGGGGTTGAGACCCAGTACTTC.

The table lists this clone with a count of one. The rearrangement joins TRBV5-1 to TRBJ1-4; D gene uncertain. This CDR3 region has 13 residues. V shed 2 bases and J shed 8 bases, with 10 bases lying between them. Germline V gene sequence: CDR1 SGHRS, CDR2 YFSETQ. CDR3 amino acids: CASSFNTPEKLFF. CDR3 DNA sequence: TGCGCCAGCAGCTTCAATACTCCGGAAAAACTGTTTTTT.

The chain employs TRBV3-1 (or the pseudogene TRBV3-2) and TRBJ1-5; D perhaps matches TRBD1 (5 bases). Germline CDR1 LGHDT, CDR2 YNNKEL (reference sequence). V lost 7 bases to trimming and J lost 1 base, with 11 bases between them. CDR3 length: 14 residues. The CDR3 spells CASIRGASNQPQHF. The CDR3 coding sequence is TGTGCCAGCATAAGGGGTGCAAGCAATCAGCCCCAGCATTTT.

The rearrangement uses TRBV28 and TRBJ2-7, with TRBD1 as a possible D gene (6 bases). CDR1 is MDHEN and CDR2 is SYDVKM in the germline V gene. The CDR3 is 13 amino acids. V lost 4 bases and J 4 bases, leaving 11 bases between the germline ends. CDR3 bases: TGTGCCAGCAGTTCTGGACAGTTATACGAGCAGTACTTC. Protein sequence: CASSSGQLYEQYF.

This clone has more than one count but fewer than ten. The chain carries TRBV5-1 and TRBJ2-2; 7 bases fit TRBD1. Germline V CDR1 and CDR2: SGHRS, YFSETQ. The ends lost 2 bases at V and 3 bases at J; junction bases unmatched: 4. This CDR3 has 15 residues. CDR3 residues: CASSLGTVDTGELFF. In DNA form, the CDR3 reads TGCGCCAGCAGCTTAGGGACAGTCGACACCGGGGAGCTGTTTTTT. Drawing the rest from reference TRBV5-1 and TRBJ2-2, the complete variable domain is KAGVTQTPRYLIKTRGQQVTLSCSPISGHRSVSWYQQTPGQGLQFLFEYFSETQRNKGNFPGRFSGRQFSNSRSEMNVSTLELGDSALYLCASSLGTVDTGELFFGEGSRLTVL.

V usage is TRBV7-2 and J usage is TRBJ2-5; 9 bases match TRBD2. The CDR3 consists of 15 residues. V trimming: 4 bases; J trimming: 2 bases; junction bases outside the gene matches: 5. Germline lookup yields CDR1 SGHTA and CDR2 FQGNSA. The CDR3 is CASSSRLAGQETQYF. Here the CDR3 DNA reads TGTGCCAGCAGCTCCCGGCTAGCGGGACAAGAGACCCAGTACTTC.

The CDR3 here is CASSLDGGNQPQHF. Here the CDR3 DNA reads TGTGCCAGCAGCTTGGACGGGGGAAATCAGCCCCAGCATTTT. The genes are TRBV5-6 and TRBJ1-5, with D tentatively TRBD1 (5 bases). This CDR3 region has 14 residues. With 0 bases removed from V and 4 bases from J, the gap between germline ends came to 8 bases. The V gene's germline CDR1 is SGHDT and CDR2 YYEEEE.

This clone was found once. The rearrangement uses TRBV7-8 and TRBJ2-7; 13 positions agree with TRBD2. This CDR3 has 15 residues. J was trimmed by 3 bases and V by 5 bases; bases with no gene match: 4. Germline V gene lookup returns CDR1 SGHVS and CDR2 FQNEAQ. The CDR3 nucleotides are TGTGCCAGCAGCCCTCGGACTAGCGGGGGCTACGAGCAGTACTTC. This gives the protein CASSPRTSGGYEQYF.

In this sample, this clone turned up a few times. V is TRBV7-9 and J is TRBJ2-1, with 13 bases lining up with TRBD2. There are 15 residues in the CDR3. CDR1 is SEHNR, CDR2 FQNEAQ, per germline (reference sequence). V shed 5 bases, J shed 8 bases, and the junction held 6 bases outside the gene matches. The CDR3 loop is CASSPWTSGGDEQFF. The CDR3 region has the DNA TGTGCCAGCAGCCCATGGACTAGCGGGGGTGATGAGCAGTTCTTC.

This clone was observed at least ten times. This rearrangement joins TRBV9 to TRBJ1-2; TRBD1 is a possible D gene (5 bases). Trimming stripped 0 bases from V and 6 bases from J, with 9 bases between. This CDR3 spans 13 amino acids. The germline V gene has CDR1 SGDLS and CDR2 YYNGEE. This CDR3 reads CASSVVAGNGYTF. DNA of the CDR3: TGTGCCAGCAGCGTAGTCGCAGGGAATGGCTACACCTTC.

V usage is TRBV3-1 (or the pseudogene TRBV3-2) and J usage is TRBJ1-6; TRBD1 matches 8 bases. With 4 bases clipped from V and 9 bases from J, the junction kept 5 bases outside the gene matches. Germline CDR1 is LGHDT and CDR2 is YNNKEL (reference sequence). This CDR3 is built from 14 residues. The CDR3 DNA sequence: TGTGCCAGCAGCCGACAGGGGTTAGGTTCACCCCTCCACTTT. Its translation is CASSRQGLGSPLHF.

CDR3 region: CASSPYGGDADTQYF. For the CDR3, the DNA is TGTGCCAGCTCCCCTTACGGGGGGGACGCAGATACGCAGTATTTT. This chain links TRBV7-3 with TRBJ2-3, with 8 nucleotides matching TRBD2. The length of the CDR3 is 15 residues. CDR1 SGHTA and CDR2 FQGTGA come from the germline V gene. Trimming took 8 bases from V and 4 from J; bases not matched to a gene: 11.

The chain is built from TRBV3-1 (or the pseudogene TRBV3-2) and TRBJ1-2; weak D call: TRBD1 (6 bases). The germline gives CDR1 LGHDT, CDR2 YNNKEL (reference sequence). With 7 bases removed from V and 4 bases from J, the gap between germline ends came to 16 bases. This CDR3 is 14 amino acids long. This chain's CDR3 is CASTPTGPFYGYTF. CDR3 coding DNA: TGTGCCAGCACCCCGACAGGCCCTTTCTATGGCTACACCTTC.

The chain employs TRBV3-1 (or the pseudogene TRBV3-2) and TRBJ2-6; 8 nucleotides line up with TRBD1. Losses at the gene ends were 1 base for V and 2 bases for J; bases not matched to a gene: 4. This CDR3 contains 17 residues. The germline CDR1 and CDR2 sequences are LGHDT and YNNKEL (reference sequence). As DNA, the CDR3 is TGTGCCAGCAGCCAAGCCCGGACAGGGACTGGGGCCAACGTCCTGACTTTC. Translating it yields CASSQARTGTGANVLTF.

This chain uses TRBV5-4 with TRBJ2-3, with D perhaps TRBD2 (5 bases). The CDR3 covers 16 residues. Germline assignment: CDR1 SGHNT and CDR2 YYREEE (reference sequence). V was trimmed by 2 bases and J by 2 bases, leaving 15 bases between them. CDR3 DNA: TGTGCCAGCAGCTTCGGAGGACTTATTTCCACAGATACGCAGTATTTT. Translated: CASSFGGLISTDTQYF.

The chain links TRBV7-2 to TRBJ1-1; D is perhaps TRBD1 (6 bases). Trimming took 1 base from V and 5 from J, leaving 26 bases between them. Germline V CDR1 and CDR2: SGHTA, FQGNSA. CDR3 length: 19 amino acids. In nucleotides, the CDR3 is TGTGCCAGCAGCTTAGAGATTATCGGGACACGGTATAAGGGAACTGAAGCTTTCTTT. This translates into CASSLEIIGTRYKGTEAFF.

The chain carries TRBV29-1 and TRBJ1-2, with 10 bases aligning to TRBD1. The V segment lost 5 bases and the J segment 1 base; nucleotides outside the gene matches: 7. The CDR3 covers 15 residues. CDR1 and CDR2 (germline): SQVTM, ANQGSEA. The CDR3 coding sequence is TGCAGCGTTCCGACAGGGGGCTTACTTAACTATGGCTACACCTTC. The encoded protein is CSVPTGGLLNYGYTF. Full variable domain (rest looked up from reference TRBV29-1 and TRBJ1-2): SAVISQKPSRDICQRGTSLTIQCQVDSQVTMMFWYRQQPGQSLTLIATANQGSEATYESGFVIDKFPISRPNLTFSTLTVSNMSPEDSSIYLCSVPTGGLLNYGYTFGSGTRLTVV.

The gene calls are TRBV6-6 and TRBJ2-7; TRBD1 matches 7 bases. With V trimmed by 7 bases and J by 7 bases, 13 bases remained unmatched. The CDR3 covers 14 residues. Germline loops: CDR1 MNHNY, CDR2 SVGAGI (reference sequence). DNA of the CDR3: TGTGCCAGCAAACAGAGGGACAGAACAGTTGAGCAGTACTTC. Its translation: CASKQRDRTVEQYF.

The chain recombines TRBV6-2 or TRBV6-3 with TRBJ2-6; D remains ambiguous. There are 13 residues in the CDR3. The V end was cut by 4 bases, the J end by 5 bases, with 6 bases between. Germline assignment: CDR1 MNHEY and CDR2 SVGEGT. CDR3 DNA sequence: TGTGCCAGCAGTTTCGACTGGGCCAACGTCCTGACTTTC. This sequence encodes CASSFDWANVLTF.

There are a few counts of this clone. The chain uses TRBV28 and TRBJ1-5, with D unresolved. V was pared by 5 bases and J by 2 bases, with 7 bases between. The CDR3 runs to 13 residues. Germline V gives CDR1 MDHEN, CDR2 SYDVKM. CDR3 sequence reads: CASSTSGNQPQHF. Written as DNA, the CDR3 is TGTGCCAGCAGTACAAGTGGCAATCAGCCCCAGCATTTT. Filled out from reference TRBV28 and TRBJ1-5, the complete variable domain reads DVKVTQSSRYLVKRTGEKVFLECVQDMDHENMFWYRQDPGLGLRLIYFSYDVKMKEKGDIPEGYSVSREKKERFSLILESASTNQTSMYLCASSTSGNQPQHFGDGTRLSIL.

The rearrangement links TRBV15 to TRBJ2-3; 10 bases map to TRBD2. Losses at the gene ends were 2 bases for V and 5 bases for J; bases not matched to a gene: 10. The germline V gene has CDR1 LNHNV and CDR2 YYDKDF (reference sequence). CDR3 length: 17 residues. As DNA, the CDR3 is TGTGCCACCAGCAGAAACCCCCCTAGCGGGGGTAAAGATACGCAGTATTTT. This codes for CATSRNPPSGGKDTQYF.

The chain combines TRBV4-2 with TRBJ2-5, with 11 bases identical to TRBD2. V lost 1 base, J lost 3 bases, and 1 base stayed unmatched. Germline CDR1 reads LGHNA; CDR2 reads YNFKEQ. The CDR3 covers 15 residues. The CDR3 loop is CASSQGLAGKETQYF. CDR3 in DNA: TGTGCCAGCAGCCAAGGACTAGCGGGGAAAGAGACCCAGTACTTC.

The V call is TRBV7-6, the J call TRBJ2-1; 7 bases align to TRBD2. This CDR3 is 14 amino acids long. Germline V gives CDR1 SGHVS, CDR2 FNYEAQ. V was pared by 4 bases and J by 8 bases, with 8 bases of the junction left unmatched. CDR3 residues: CASSSVRGGYEQFF. CDR3 in DNA: TGTGCCAGCAGCTCCGTGCGCGGGGGATATGAGCAGTTCTTC.

The chain is built from TRBV18 and TRBJ1-5, with D tentatively TRBD1 (6 bases). The V gene lost 4 bases and the J gene lost 1 base, with 11 bases spanning the gap. Germline CDR1 reads KGHSH; CDR2 reads LQKENI. The CDR3 contains 15 residues. The CDR3 here is CASSLSTGSNQPQHF. CDR3 nucleotides: TGTGCCAGCTCACTTAGTACAGGGAGCAATCAGCCCCAGCATTTT.

This clone appeared a single time. This chain uses TRBV27 with TRBJ1-6; a weak D match, TRBD1 (6 bases). Looked up from germline, CDR1 is MNHEY and CDR2 is SMNVEV (reference sequence). There are 16 residues in the CDR3. Trimming removed 2 bases at V and 7 bases at J, with 15 bases between. CDR3 in amino acids: CASSLGRGQGNSPLHF. DNA of the CDR3: TGTGCCAGCAGTTTAGGAAGGGGCCAGGGGAATTCACCCCTCCACTTT.

The rearrangement uses TRBV9 and TRBJ2-3; tentative D call: TRBD2 (6 bases). CDR3 length: 16 amino acids. CDR1 SGDLS and CDR2 YYNGEE come from the germline V gene. The V end was cut by 4 bases, the J end by 2 bases, with 17 bases between. The CDR3 DNA follows: TGTGCCAGCAGCCTCCGATCGGGGGACCCCACAGATACGCAGTATTTT. This sequence encodes CASSLRSGDPTDTQYF.

The V and J genes are TRBV30 and TRBJ1-2; no reliable D call. CDR1 is GTSNPN and CDR2 is SVGIG in the germline V gene (reference sequence). The V and J ends lost 7 bases and 4 bases respectively, with 10 bases between them. The CDR3 has 11 amino acids. The CDR3 loop reads CASRASYGYTF. CDR3 coding DNA: TGTGCCTCGAGGGCTTCCTATGGCTACACCTTC.

The gene calls are TRBV7-9 and TRBJ1-1; D remains unclear. The CDR3 runs to 12 residues. Germline CDR1 reads SEHNR; CDR2 reads FQNEAQ (reference sequence). V was trimmed by 8 bases and J by 7 bases, leaving 14 bases between them. The CDR3 DNA follows: TGTGCCAGCTCAAGGGAGCCTGTTGAAGCTTTCTTT. Its protein is CASSREPVEAFF.

The V gene is TRBV7-2, the J gene TRBJ1-1; D call uncertain. CDR3 length: 14 residues. The germline V and J ends were trimmed by 0 bases and 4 bases, with 9 bases remaining between them. The germline gives CDR1 SGHTA, CDR2 FQGNSA. CDR3 residues: CASSLAHGFTEAFF. The CDR3 DNA follows: TGTGCCAGCAGCTTAGCGCACGGTTTCACTGAAGCTTTCTTT.

Comment on this clone: Sequence at one end of the junction differs from germline and may be a read error. The chain has TRBV19 and TRBJ2-7; TRBD2 is a possible D gene (7 bases). CDR3 length: 9 residues. In germline, CDR1 is LNHDA, CDR2 SQIVND (reference sequence). The CDR3, as DNA: TGTGCCAGCCCTAGGGGGGGCGGCTTC. This encodes CASPRGGGF. Filled out from reference TRBV19 and TRBJ2-7, the complete variable domain reads DGGITQSPKYLFRKEGQNVTLSCEQNLNHDAMYWYRQDPGQGLRLIYYSQIVNDFQKGDIAEGYSVSREKKESFPLTVTSAQKNPTAFYLCASPRGGGFGPGTRLTVT.

CDR3 DNA sequence: TGTGCCAGCAGCTTGTCCGATACGCAGTATTTT. It is translated as CASSLSDTQYF. The rearrangement links TRBV12-3 or TRBV12-4 to TRBJ2-3; D unclear. CDR3 length equals 11 residues. V lost 6 bases, J lost 6 bases, and 7 bases lay in between.

The rearrangement uses TRBV12-3 or TRBV12-4 and TRBJ1-2; D is possibly TRBD1 (5 bases). V was cut by 6 bases and J by 8 bases, with 16 bases left in between. This CDR3 is 13 amino acids long. The CDR3 DNA is TGTGCCAGCAGCCTCGCGGGGAGGGACGGCTACACCTTC. It encodes CASSLAGRDGYTF.